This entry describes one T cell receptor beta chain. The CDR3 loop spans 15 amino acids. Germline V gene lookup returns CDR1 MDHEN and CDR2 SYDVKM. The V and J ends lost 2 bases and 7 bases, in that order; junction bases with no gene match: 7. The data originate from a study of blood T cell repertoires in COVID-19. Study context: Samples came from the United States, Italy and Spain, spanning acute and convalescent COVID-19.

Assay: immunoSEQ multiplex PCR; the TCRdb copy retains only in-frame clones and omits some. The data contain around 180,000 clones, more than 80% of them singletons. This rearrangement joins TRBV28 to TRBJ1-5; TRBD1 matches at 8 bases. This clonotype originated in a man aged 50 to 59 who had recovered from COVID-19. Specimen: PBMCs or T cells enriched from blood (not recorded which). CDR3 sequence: CASSLGQGISQPQHF. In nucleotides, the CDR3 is TGTGCCAGCAGTTTAGGACAGGGCATTTCCCAGCCCCAGCATTTT.